This T cell receptor beta chain came from a study of T-cell reconstitution after alpha-beta-depleted transplantation in children. The CDR3 consists of 13 residues. After removal of 5 bases from V and 3 bases from J, the junction contained 2 bases not matched to a gene. This clonotype appeared a few times. TCRbeta library preparation incorporated unique molecular identifiers. In TCRdb, the PCR reads were re-called with MiXCR into one record per CDR3 protein. The sample shows about 400,000 distinct CDR3 sequences, around 21% of them seen only once. This clonotype was obtained from a human donor who donated a stem cell graft to a child with acute myeloid leukemia. The input for sequencing was PBMCs from the stem cell graft donor, taken from the stem cell graft. The rearrangement joins TRBV12-3 or TRBV12-4 to TRBJ2-3; 7 bases align to TRBD2. The CDR3 spells CASSGAGTDTQYF. In DNA form, the CDR3 reads TGTGCCAGCAGTGGAGCGGGGACAGATACGCAGTATTTT.